This T cell receptor beta chain originates from a study of PD-L1 blockade in urothelial cancer. About the study: The median number of T cells present in blood samples was 140,000 to 150,000.

The CDR3 is 12 residues long. The J segment lost 8 bases and the V segment lost 3 bases, leaving 1 base of the junction unmatched. CDR1 SEHNR and CDR2 FQNEAQ come from the germline V gene (reference sequence). Indicated time point: peripheral blood 6 weeks after treatment start. Sequenced by immunoSEQ multiplex PCR; TCRdb stores in-frame clones only, minus some. The table lists about 22,000 clones, around nine tenths of them singletons. The chain uses TRBV7-9 and TRBJ2-1, with TRBD2 matching over 7 bases. This material consisted of PBMCs, taken around atezolizumab (anti-PD-L1) treatment. This TCR derives from a woman aged 55-70 years with urothelial cancer. The CDR3 bases are TGTGCCAGCAGCTTTCGGGGGGATGAGCAGTTCTTC. Its protein is CASSFRGDEQFF.